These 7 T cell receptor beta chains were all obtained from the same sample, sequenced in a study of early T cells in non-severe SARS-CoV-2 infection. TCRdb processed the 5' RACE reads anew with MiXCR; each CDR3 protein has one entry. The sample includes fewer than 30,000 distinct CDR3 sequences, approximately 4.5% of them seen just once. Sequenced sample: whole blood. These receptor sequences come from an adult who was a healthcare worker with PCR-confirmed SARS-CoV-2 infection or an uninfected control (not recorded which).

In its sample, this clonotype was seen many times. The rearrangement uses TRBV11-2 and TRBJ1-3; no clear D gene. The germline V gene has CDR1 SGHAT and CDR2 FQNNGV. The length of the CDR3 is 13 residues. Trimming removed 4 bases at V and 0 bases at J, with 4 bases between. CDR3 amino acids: CASSSHSGNTIYF. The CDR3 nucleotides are TGTGCCAGCAGCTCCCACTCTGGAAACACCATATATTTT.

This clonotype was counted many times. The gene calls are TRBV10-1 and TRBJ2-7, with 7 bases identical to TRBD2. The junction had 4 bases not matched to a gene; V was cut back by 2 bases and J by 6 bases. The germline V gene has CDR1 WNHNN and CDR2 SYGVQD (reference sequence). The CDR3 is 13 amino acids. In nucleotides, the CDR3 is TGCGCCAGCAGTGAGGGACTAGGTAGCGAGCAGTACTTC. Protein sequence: CASSEGLGSEQYF.

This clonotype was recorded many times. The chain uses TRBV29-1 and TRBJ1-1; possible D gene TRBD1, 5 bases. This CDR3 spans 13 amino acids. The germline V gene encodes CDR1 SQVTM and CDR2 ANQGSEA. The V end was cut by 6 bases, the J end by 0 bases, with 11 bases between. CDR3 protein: CSVIWGLNTEAFF. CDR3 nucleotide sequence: TGCAGCGTGATTTGGGGGTTGAACACTGAAGCTTTCTTT.

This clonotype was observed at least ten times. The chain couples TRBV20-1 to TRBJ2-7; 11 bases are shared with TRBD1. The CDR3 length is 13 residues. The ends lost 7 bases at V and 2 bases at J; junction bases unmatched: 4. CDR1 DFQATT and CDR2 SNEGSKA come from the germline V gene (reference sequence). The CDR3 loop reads CSGGTGGTYEQYF. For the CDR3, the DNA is TGCAGTGGAGGGACAGGGGGTACCTACGAGCAGTACTTC.

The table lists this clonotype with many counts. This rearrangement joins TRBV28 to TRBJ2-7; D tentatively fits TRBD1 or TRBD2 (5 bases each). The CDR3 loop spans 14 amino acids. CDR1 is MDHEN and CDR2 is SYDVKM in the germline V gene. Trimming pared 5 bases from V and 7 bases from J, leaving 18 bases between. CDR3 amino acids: CASSPADTVGEQYF. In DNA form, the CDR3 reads TGTGCCAGCAGTCCAGCGGACACAGTGGGGGAGCAGTACTTC.

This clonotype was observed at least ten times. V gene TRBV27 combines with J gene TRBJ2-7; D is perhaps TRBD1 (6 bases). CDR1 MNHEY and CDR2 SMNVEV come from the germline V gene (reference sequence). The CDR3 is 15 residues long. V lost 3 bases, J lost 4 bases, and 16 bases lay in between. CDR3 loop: CASSFSQGMKYEQYF. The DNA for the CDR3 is TGTGCCAGCAGTTTCAGCCAGGGGATGAAGTACGAGCAGTACTTC.

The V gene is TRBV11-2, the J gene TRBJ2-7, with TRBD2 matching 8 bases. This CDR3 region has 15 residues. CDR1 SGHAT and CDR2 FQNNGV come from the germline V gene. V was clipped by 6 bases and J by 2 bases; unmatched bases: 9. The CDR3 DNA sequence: TGTGCCAGCAGGTCACTAGCGGAGCGCACCTACGAGCAGTACTTC. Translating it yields CASRSLAERTYEQYF.